What follows are 6 T cell receptor beta chains derived from one specimen sequenced in a study of PD-1 blockade in mismatch repair-deficient tumors. Profiling relied on immunoSEQ multiplex PCR, and the TCRdb table lists in-frame clones only, not all of them. Of more than 90,000 clones listed, about 74% are singletons. The material was peripheral blood, obtained about 60 weeks after starting pembrolizumab. Source of these receptors: an adult with mismatch repair-deficient cancer.

This rearrangement joins TRBV5-4 to TRBJ2-5; the match to TRBD2 covers 10 bases. With 4 bases clipped from V and 2 bases from J, the junction kept 5 bases outside the gene matches. Germline-derived CDR1 and CDR2 are SGHNT and YYREEE (reference sequence). The CDR3 loop spans 15 amino acids. CDR3 in amino acids: CASSARTSGQETQYF. Written as DNA, the CDR3 is TGTGCCAGCAGCGCTCGGACTAGCGGACAAGAGACCCAGTACTTC.

This clone was seen a handful of times. This chain joins TRBV7-6 and TRBJ1-3, with unresolved D. The CDR3 is made up of 14 amino acids. Germline assignment: CDR1 SGHVS and CDR2 FNYEAQ. V lost 2 bases to trimming and J lost 4 bases, with 9 bases between them. The CDR3 reads CASSLSKPGNTIYF. The CDR3, as DNA: TGTGCCAGCAGCTTATCCAAACCAGGAAACACCATATATTTT.

The chain has TRBV7-9 and TRBJ1-3; the D is unclear. Germline V gene data show CDR1 as SEHNR and CDR2 as FQNEAQ (reference sequence). The CDR3 runs 15 residues. Trimming shortened V by 1 base and J by 2 bases, and 9 bases separated the two germline ends. The CDR3 loop reads CASSLEAGTGNTIYF. For the CDR3, the DNA is TGTGCCAGCAGCTTAGAGGCAGGAACTGGAAACACCATATATTTT.

This clone was seen only a few times. This chain links TRBV11-2 with TRBJ1-5; D gene uncertain. Germline CDR1 and CDR2: SGHAT and FQNNGV. The ends were cut back, 4 bases at V and 7 bases at J, with 11 bases in the middle. The length of the CDR3 is 13 residues. CDR3 in amino acids: CASSSRADQPQHF. DNA of the CDR3: TGTGCCAGCAGCTCGAGGGCTGACCAGCCCCAGCATTTT.

The rearrangement links TRBV28 to TRBJ2-7; 10 nucleotides agree with TRBD1. Germline V lookup: CDR1 MDHEN, CDR2 SYDVKM. This CDR3 comprises 15 residues. Losses at the gene ends were 5 bases for V and 2 bases for J; bases not matched to a gene: 6. The CDR3: CASSHDRGLAYEQYF. The CDR3 region has the DNA TGTGCCAGCAGTCACGACAGGGGGCTAGCCTACGAGCAGTACTTC.

This rearrangement joins TRBV9 to TRBJ1-1; no reliable D call. CDR1 SGDLS and CDR2 YYNGEE come from the germline V gene. The germline V and J ends were trimmed by 0 bases and 0 bases, with 9 bases remaining between them. This CDR3 region has 15 residues. The CDR3 spells CASSVGETMNTEAFF. The CDR3 DNA reads as TGTGCCAGCAGCGTAGGAGAGACCATGAACACTGAAGCTTTCTTT.